This T cell receptor (beta chain) was recovered during a study of blood T cell repertoires in COVID-19 (dated by TCRdb to 2020 to 2022). For the study in its entirety: Samples from collaborators originated in the United States, Italy and Spain and spanned both the acute and convalescent phases of COVID-19. The sample metadata nearly always contained a de-identified subject ID, COVID-19 status, age in years and sex. A freely available public database, intended as a resource for researchers studying the immune response to SARS-CoV-2, is where the repertoires were released. Deeply sampled blood TCRbeta repertoires from subjects exposed to, actively infected with, or recovered from COVID-19 were included in the dataset. Where available, HLA class I and class II types were obtained from metadata supplied by the sample provider rather than from assay-based typing. The material from the prospective study consisted of cDNA or gDNA derived from T cells, B-cell-depleted T cells, or PBMCs. Samples were obtained from the ongoing ImmuneRACE study (first 160 participants) and from 1,254 subjects provided by 6 global collaborators.

Concerning this clone: Its antigen is currently not known. Base qualities were left out, and no much larger clone turns up one base away.

Here is what the overall study found, with its caveats: The amount of clinical and demographic metadata varied by source and participant and was provided uncurated.

V and J are truncated by 4 bases and 4 bases respectively, leaving an intervening sequence of 19 bases. Taken from cysteine to phenylalanine, the CDR3 has 16 residues. Only the CDR3 region is kept as DNA, spanning 48 bases read in frame from base 1. Reading the germline V gene (reference sequence) gives CDR1 PRHDT and CDR2 FYEKMQ. TCRbeta CDR3 regions were amplified from genomic DNA using the immunoSEQ Assay, a bias-controlled multiplex PCR. Processing in the source paper ran as follows. The number of nucleated cells in each sample was estimated by amplification of reference gene primers within the assay. To quantify the absolute abundance of each unique TCRbeta CDR3 rearrangement, sequence reads were collapsed and filtered. For each sample, productive Simpson clonality was calculated as the square root of Simpson's diversity index across productive rearrangements. TCRdb re-hosts the immuneACCESS table, in-frame sequences only. Its copies lack some clones; in the studies checked, an unresolved V gene accounts for under half of them, and the cause for the rest is not known. V and J calls and clone size are as listed in that table; D and trimming were resolved from the DNA. The sample contains about 76,000 clones, approximately 80% of them found a single time. Of the sample, over 15% is held by the ten largest clones.

The collaborating institutions used their own protocols to collect whole blood in K2EDTA tubes. Collaborator samples were shipped for TCRbeta analysis as frozen whole blood, isolated PBMCs, or DNA extracted from either sample type. Source material: peripheral blood. The rearrangement combines TRBV13 with TRBJ2-5; the best D guess is TRBD2, with 5 bases matching. This TCR was recovered from a woman aged 60 to 75 with acute or convalescent COVID-19. The CDR3 corresponds to CASSSREIGERETQYF. The nucleotide sequence is TGTGCCAGCAGCTCAAGGGAAATCGGGGAGCGAGAGACCCAGTACTTC.